This TCR beta chain is drawn from a study of technical replicates of blood from a few donors. Germline trimming cut 5 bases from V and 10 bases from J; bases unmatched to any gene: 8. Germline CDR1 is KGHSH and CDR2 is LQKENI. This CDR3 is built from 15 residues. Clones were sequenced by immunoSEQ multiplex PCR, and TCRdb holds only the in-frame ones, with some missing. This sample has over 55,000 clones, with roughly 95% found just once. The gene calls are TRBV18 and TRBJ2-1; 13 bases align to TRBD2. The sequence derives from a human donor in good health. Some clones in this sample may be carry-over from other donors' samples. The sequenced material came from PBMCs. CDR3 protein: CASSTWTSGSREQFF. The CDR3 region has the DNA TGTGCCAGCTCAACCTGGACTAGCGGGAGTCGAGAGCAGTTCTTC.